The 20 T cell receptor beta chains below come from one sample, sequenced in a study of regulatory T cells in long-lasting Graves disease. Through Arm-PCR of CDR3 regions and iRepertoire HTBI primers, TCR beta libraries were built. One entry per CDR3 protein results from TCRdb running MiXCR on the multiplex PCR reads. The sample has roughly 350,000 distinct CDR3 sequences; 15% to 20% are singletons. Regarding time point: newly diagnosed GD, antithyroid drugs for less than 3 months. After RNA was extracted from PBMCs, the TCR library was made from it. These same records also appear under a second study, on T cells in Graves' hyperthyroidism and ophthalmopathy.

The sequenced sample was peripheral blood mononuclear cells (PBMCs), obtained at new diagnosis, from a patient treated with antithyroid drugs. These receptors were taken from a man aged 35-49 years with Graves disease.

Ten or more counts support this clonotype. The gene calls are TRBV5-1 and TRBJ2-2; D is unclear. The V end lost 4 bases, the J end lost 5 bases, and 15 bases lay between the germline ends. The CDR3 length is 15 residues. Germline CDR1 SGHRS, CDR2 YFSETQ. The CDR3 is CASSRTRMNTGELFF. The CDR3 bases are TGCGCCAGCAGCCGCACCAGGATGAATACCGGGGAGCTGTTTTTT.

J is TRBJ1-5 and V is TRBV7-9; a weak D match, TRBD1 (5 bases). The length of the CDR3 is 14 residues. V was clipped by 3 bases and J by 3 bases, with 9 bases between them. In germline, CDR1 is SEHNR, CDR2 FQNEAQ (reference sequence). The CDR3 is CASSFGRANQPQHF. DNA for the CDR3: TGTGCCAGCAGCTTCGGCAGGGCCAATCAGCCCCAGCATTTT.

This clonotype was seen only once. This may stem from a read error, because a much larger clone lies one nucleotide away. The chain links TRBV24-1 to TRBJ2-7; tentative D call: TRBD2 (6 bases). The CDR3 totals 17 residues. Germline CDR1 KGHDR, CDR2 SFDVKD. V was clipped by 3 bases and J by 7 bases, with 24 bases between them. As DNA, the CDR3 is TGTGCCACCAGTGATCCTCTAGCGACACCTTCCTACAATGAGCAGTACTTC. Protein sequence: CATSDPLATPSYNEQYF.

This clonotype was counted many times. The genes are TRBV5-1 and TRBJ2-1, with D tentatively TRBD1 (7 bases). The CDR3 is 14 residues long. Per the germline V gene, CDR1 is SGHRS and CDR2 is YFSETQ. Trimming pared 0 bases from V and 5 bases from J, leaving 9 bases between. CDR3 amino acids: CASSLGGTDNEQFF. In DNA, the CDR3 is TGCGCCAGCAGCTTGGGCGGGACAGACAATGAGCAGTTCTTC.

This clonotype was recorded at least ten times. The chain joins TRBV10-2 to TRBJ1-2; no reliable D call. CDR1 is WSHSY, CDR2 SAAADI, per germline. The CDR3 length is 13 residues. Trimming stripped 2 bases from V and 0 bases from J, with 4 bases between. The CDR3 bases are TGCGCCAGCAGTGAGACCTCTAACTATGGCTACACCTTC. Its protein product is CASSETSNYGYTF.

This clonotype showed up just a few times. V and J are TRBV5-1 and TRBJ2-5; D perhaps matches TRBD1 (5 bases). There are 14 residues in the CDR3. The V gene lost 4 bases and the J gene lost 2 bases, with 12 bases spanning the gap. Germline CDR1 is SGHRS and CDR2 is YFSETQ. This chain's CDR3 is CASSPAGWQETQYF. CDR3 DNA: TGCGCCAGCAGCCCGGCAGGGTGGCAAGAGACCCAGTACTTC.

Only a few counts were recorded for this clonotype. This rearrangement joins TRBV4-1 to TRBJ1-6, with D perhaps matching TRBD1 (5 bases). CDR1 is MGHRA and CDR2 is YSYEKL in the germline V gene. V was pared by 5 bases and J by 4 bases, with 12 bases between. CDR3 length: 15 amino acids. In DNA, the CDR3 is TGCGCCAGCAGCTACCGGGACGGGTATAATTCACCCCTCCACTTT. This codes for CASSYRDGYNSPLHF.

This clonotype showed up many times. This chain joins TRBV19 and TRBJ2-1; D gene unclear. Trimming removed 1 base at V and 9 bases at J, with 7 bases between. The CDR3 is made up of 12 amino acids. Germline CDR1 reads LNHDA; CDR2 reads SQIVND (reference sequence). The CDR3 region is CASSIVTGEQFF. DNA for the CDR3: TGTGCCAGTAGTATAGTAACGGGTGAGCAGTTCTTC.

This clonotype was recorded a few times. V usage is TRBV19 and J usage is TRBJ2-2; D unresolved. Trimming stripped 3 bases from V and 1 base from J, with 6 bases between. The CDR3 is made up of 14 amino acids. CDR1 is LNHDA and CDR2 is SQIVND in the germline V gene (reference sequence). The DNA for the CDR3 is TGTGCCAGTAGTATCCGAGGGAACACCGGGGAGCTGTTTTTT. Residues: CASSIRGNTGELFF.

This clonotype was detected only a few times. The chain combines TRBV2 with TRBJ2-7; D is perhaps TRBD2 (5 bases). Germline lookup yields CDR1 SNHLY and CDR2 FYNNEI. Trimming removed 4 bases from V and 4 bases from J, with 11 bases in between. CDR3 length equals 13 residues. The CDR3 sequence: CASSVPGSYEQYF. CDR3 nucleotides: TGTGCCAGCAGTGTCCCGGGGAGTTACGAGCAGTACTTC. Together with reference TRBV2 and TRBJ2-7, the CDR3 gives the full variable domain: EPEVTQTPSHQVTQMGQEVILRCVPISNHLYFYWYRQILGQKVEFLVSFYNNEISEKSEIFDDQFSVERPDGSNFTLKIRSTKLEDSAMYFCASSVPGSYEQYFGPGTRLTVT.

Many counts were recorded for this clonotype. The chain links TRBV6-2 or TRBV6-3 to TRBJ2-3; 7 positions agree with TRBD2. The CDR3 has 17 residues. CDR1 is MNHEY, CDR2 SVGEGT, per germline. V lost 6 bases to trimming and J lost 2 bases; unmatched junction nucleotides: 14. The CDR3: CASRPGGEGPNTDTQYF. The DNA for the CDR3 is TGTGCCAGCAGACCTGGTGGGGAGGGGCCGAACACAGATACGCAGTATTTT.

This clonotype has at least ten counts. This chain's CDR3 is CASSQDRGLTEAFF. CDR3 coding DNA: TGTGCCAGCAGCCAAGACAGGGGGCTGACTGAAGCTTTCTTT. This chain links TRBV4-2 with TRBJ1-1; TRBD1 aligns across 8 bases. V trimming: 0 bases; J trimming: 5 bases; junction bases outside the gene matches: 2. Germline V lookup: CDR1 LGHNA, CDR2 YNFKEQ. This CDR3 has 14 residues.

This chain connects TRBV12-3 or TRBV12-4 to TRBJ2-3, with 7 bases that match TRBD2. J gave up 5 bases and V 7 bases, and 12 bases lay outside the gene matches. This CDR3 is built from 15 residues. CDR3 residues: CASTHDAGDGDTQYF. DNA of the CDR3: TGTGCCAGCACCCATGACGCGGGGGACGGAGATACGCAGTATTTT.

This clonotype has just a few counts. The J gene is TRBJ1-5, the V gene TRBV11-1; possibly TRBD1 for D (6 bases). CDR1 and CDR2 (germline): SGHAT, FQDESV (reference sequence). The CDR3 runs 16 residues. The V end lost 1 base, the J end lost 0 bases, and 10 bases lay between the germline ends. For the CDR3, the DNA is TGTGCCAGCAGCTTAGACGGGACAAATAGCAATCAGCCCCAGCATTTT. It is translated as CASSLDGTNSNQPQHF.

The V and J genes are TRBV5-4 and TRBJ2-1; D remains unclear. This CDR3 is built from 15 residues. The germline CDR1 and CDR2 sequences are SGHNT and YYREEE (reference sequence). Between the trimmed V and J ends, which lost 2 bases and 4 bases, there was a span of 13 bases. The CDR3 spells CASSLGQKMYNEQFF. The CDR3 DNA follows: TGTGCCAGCAGCTTAGGGCAGAAAATGTACAATGAGCAGTTCTTC. The whole variable domain, remainder taken from reference TRBV5-4 and TRBJ2-1, is ETGVTQSPTHLIKTRGQQVTLRCSSQSGHNTVSWYQQALGQGPQFIFQYYREEENGRGNFPPRFSGLQFPNYSSELNVNALELDDSALYLCASSLGQKMYNEQFFGPGTRLTVL.

About this clonotype itself: This clone may be a read error of a much larger clone one base away. The J gene is TRBJ1-6, the V gene TRBV6-2 or TRBV6-3, with 7 bases fitting TRBD1. Germline assignment: CDR1 MNHEY and CDR2 SVGEGT. The CDR3 totals 13 residues. In DNA, the CDR3 is TGTGCCAGCAGTGAGGGACAGCTTAGACCCATCCACTTT. Protein: CASSEGQLRPIHF.

This chain connects TRBV25-1 to TRBJ2-2, with unresolved D. V was trimmed by 3 bases and J by 7 bases, leaving 3 bases between them. Germline loops: CDR1 MGHDK, CDR2 SYGVNS. CDR3 size: 11 residues. CDR3 residues: CASSEDGELFF. In nucleotides, the CDR3 is TGTGCCAGCAGTGAGGACGGGGAGCTGTTTTTT.

This clonotype was counted many times. J is TRBJ2-5 and V is TRBV2; D tentatively reads TRBD1 or TRBD2 (6 bases each). Trimming pared 2 bases from V and 2 bases from J, leaving 12 bases between. Per germline, CDR1 SNHLY and CDR2 FYNNEI. CDR3 length equals 15 residues. CDR3 residues: CASSERRGLQETQYF. CDR3 nucleotides: TGTGCCAGCAGTGAAAGGAGGGGGTTACAAGAGACCCAGTACTTC. The full variable domain, in which reference TRBV2 and TRBJ2-5 provide the parts outside the CDR3, is EPEVTQTPSHQVTQMGQEVILRCVPISNHLYFYWYRQILGQKVEFLVSFYNNEISEKSEIFDDQFSVERPDGSNFTLKIRSTKLEDSAMYFCASSERRGLQETQYFGPGTRLLVL.

This clonotype was counted at least ten times. The V gene is TRBV28, the J gene TRBJ2-2; maybe TRBD1 (5 bases). The germline CDR1 and CDR2 sequences are MDHEN and SYDVKM. This CDR3 contains 14 residues. The V and J ends lost 4 bases and 0 bases respectively, with 6 bases between them. The CDR3 bases are TGTGCCAGCAGTTCACAGGCGAACACCGGGGAGCTGTTTTTT. Encoded protein: CASSSQANTGELFF.

The chain has TRBV2 and TRBJ1-2; D uncertain. This CDR3 has 16 residues. Germline-derived CDR1 and CDR2 are SNHLY and FYNNEI. Trimming removed 3 bases from V and 6 bases from J, with 20 bases in between. CDR3 residues: CASSDIVFVVNDGYTF. CDR3 in DNA: TGTGCCAGCAGTGACATAGTCTTCGTCGTTAATGATGGCTACACCTTC.